These 27 T cell receptor beta chains share one sample of origin, sequenced in a study of blood T cells in healthy people across ages. With a J-beta primer mix and a sample-barcoded 5' primer, a second PCR ran 7 to 11 cycles. TCRdb recomputed calls from the 5' RACE reads with MiXCR, one row per CDR3 protein. Here the sample spans hundreds of thousands of distinct CDR3 sequences, roughly three fifths being singletons. Sequenced sample: blood. These TCRs come from a man in his 60s in good health.

The chain joins TRBV27 to TRBJ2-7; 7 bases fit TRBD1. Germline CDR1 and CDR2: MNHEY and SMNVEV (reference sequence). This CDR3 is 14 amino acids long. Trimming removed 5 bases from V and 3 bases from J; junction bases left unmatched: 7. The CDR3 is CASSPRQGYYEQYF. The CDR3 DNA reads as TGTGCCAGCAGTCCGCGACAGGGCTACTACGAGCAGTACTTC.

V gene TRBV3-1 combines with J gene TRBJ1-2; TRBD1 might be the D (5 bases). The CDR3 sequence is 14 residues long. The germline gives CDR1 LGHDT, CDR2 YNNKEL (reference sequence). Trimming removed 3 bases at V and 5 bases at J, with 13 bases between. The CDR3 DNA reads TGTGCCAGCAGCCAGGGTGCAGGGTATTATGGCTACACCTTC. This translates into CASSQGAGYYGYTF.

The chain employs TRBV29-1 and TRBJ1-1, with 11 nucleotides matching TRBD1. The CDR3 covers 12 residues. The V segment lost 6 bases and the J segment 4 bases; nucleotides outside the gene matches: 1. Germline CDR1 reads SQVTM; CDR2 reads ANQGSEA. The CDR3 spells CSVGTGGTEAFF. CDR3 coding DNA: TGCAGCGTGGGGACAGGGGGCACTGAAGCTTTCTTT. Complete variable domain (other parts from reference TRBV29-1 and TRBJ1-1): SAVISQKPSRDICQRGTSLTIQCQVDSQVTMMFWYRQQPGQSLTLIATANQGSEATYESGFVIDKFPISRPNLTFSTLTVSNMSPEDSSIYLCSVGTGGTEAFFGQGTRLTVV.

The rearrangement uses TRBV27 and TRBJ2-2, with D possibly TRBD2 on 7 matching bases. Germline CDR1 is MNHEY and CDR2 is SMNVEV (reference sequence). The CDR3 length is 17 residues. V was cut by 3 bases and J by 4 bases, with 18 bases left in between. The CDR3 sequence is CASSLGARGVGTGELFF. The DNA of the CDR3 is TGTGCCAGCAGTTTGGGGGCCCGGGGGGTTGGCACCGGGGAGCTGTTTTTT.

The CDR3 loop reads CASSLQTGAGYEQYF. CDR3 nucleotides: TGTGCCAGCAGCCTTCAGACAGGGGCAGGCTACGAGCAGTACTTC. V and J are TRBV11-3 and TRBJ2-7, with 8 positions matching TRBD1. CDR3 length: 15 amino acids. V lost 5 bases and J lost 3; bases outside the gene matches: 9. Germline V gene lookup returns CDR1 SGHNT and CDR2 YENEEA.

This chain connects TRBV3-1 to TRBJ2-5, with 12 positions matching TRBD2. Germline V gene data show CDR1 as LGHDT and CDR2 as YNNKEL (reference sequence). V was pared by 1 base and J by 5 bases, with 5 bases of the junction left unmatched. The CDR3 is 16 residues long. CDR3 amino acids: CASSQALAGGLETQYF. In DNA form, the CDR3 reads TGTGCCAGCAGCCAAGCGCTAGCGGGGGGGTTGGAGACCCAGTACTTC.

The sample holds one count of this clonotype. The rearrangement links TRBV28 to TRBJ1-4, with D perhaps TRBD1 (6 bases). V shed 7 bases and J shed 5 bases, with 17 bases lying between them. This CDR3 comprises 15 residues. Germline CDR1 and CDR2: MDHEN and SYDVKM. This CDR3 reads CASTQAGRGNEKLFF. The CDR3 nucleotides are TGTGCCAGCACCCAAGCGGGCAGGGGAAATGAAAAACTGTTTTTT. The full variable domain, with the rest looked up from reference TRBV28 and TRBJ1-4, is DVKVTQSSRYLVKRTGEKVFLECVQDMDHENMFWYRQDPGLGLRLIYFSYDVKMKEKGDIPEGYSVSREKKERFSLILESASTNQTSMYLCASTQAGRGNEKLFFGSGTQLSVL.

This clonotype was seen a handful of times. This chain links TRBV4-1 with TRBJ2-4; 14 nucleotides align to TRBD2. J was trimmed by 8 bases and V by 1 base; bases with no gene match: 4. This CDR3 has 16 residues. Germline values: CDR1 MGHRA, CDR2 YSYEKL. The CDR3 bases are TGCGCCAGCAGCCAAGGGACTAGCGGGGGGCGGGACATTCAGTACTTC. Translated, it gives CASSQGTSGGRDIQYF.

The V and J genes are TRBV20-1 and TRBJ1-6; 11 bases fit TRBD1. Unmatched junction bases numbered 7, after V lost 6 bases and J lost 6 bases. CDR1 and CDR2 (germline): DFQATT, SNEGSKA (reference sequence). The length of the CDR3 is 15 residues. The CDR3 reads CSAWDRGSSNSPLHF. In DNA form, the CDR3 reads TGCAGTGCGTGGGACAGGGGGTCTAGTAATTCACCCCTCCACTTT.

The chain links TRBV10-3 to TRBJ2-5, with 9 bases lining up with TRBD1. There are 18 residues in the CDR3. Trimming at V came to 2 bases and at J to 0 bases, leaving 10 bases not matched to a gene. Germline assignment: CDR1 ENHRY and CDR2 SYGVKD. The CDR3 here is CAISEGLQGAGDQETQYF. The CDR3 DNA sequence: TGTGCCATCAGTGAGGGACTACAGGGGGCTGGAGACCAAGAGACCCAGTACTTC.

This clonotype was counted a few times. This chain uses TRBV7-9 with TRBJ2-3; D remains unclear. Germline V gene data show CDR1 as SEHNR and CDR2 as FQNEAQ (reference sequence). V gave up 5 bases and J gave up 0 bases, with 15 bases separating them. The CDR3 contains 16 residues. The DNA for the CDR3 is TGTGCCAGCAGCGACGGCGGTATGGCTAGCACAGATACGCAGTATTTT. The encoded protein is CASSDGGMASTDTQYF.

J is TRBJ2-1 and V is TRBV20-1; D remains unclear. The V gene's germline CDR1 is DFQATT and CDR2 SNEGSKA (reference sequence). V shed 3 bases and J shed 3 bases, with 3 bases lying between them. The CDR3 has 11 residues. In DNA, the CDR3 is TGCAGTGCTAGGTTCTACAATGAGCAGTTCTTC. This codes for CSARFYNEQFF.

The chain carries TRBV29-1 and TRBJ1-4, with 7 bases matching TRBD1. Germline V CDR1 and CDR2: SQVTM, ANQGSEA. J lost 4 bases, V lost 6 bases, and 8 bases had no gene match. The CDR3 consists of 14 residues. For the CDR3, the DNA is TGCAGCGTAGTACTTCGGGACAGTAATGAAAAACTGTTTTTT. It codes for CSVVLRDSNEKLFF.

V gene TRBV2 combines with J gene TRBJ2-5, with unresolved D. The germline CDR1 and CDR2 sequences are SNHLY and FYNNEI. The CDR3 runs to 12 residues. The V and J ends lost 7 bases and 0 bases respectively, with 6 bases between them. The CDR3 sequence: CASISYQETQYF. CDR3 nucleotide sequence: TGTGCCAGCATCAGTTACCAAGAGACCCAGTACTTC.

For the CDR3, the DNA is TGTGCCAGCAGCTATGCGGGGGGGAGGCACACCGGGGAGCTGTTTTTT. This gives the protein CASSYAGGRHTGELFF. The V call is TRBV7-2, the J call TRBJ2-2; 9 bases line up with TRBD2. The CDR3 is 16 residues long. CDR1 and CDR2 from the germline V gene are SGHTA and FQGNSA. J gave up 3 bases and V 4 bases, and 6 bases lay outside the gene matches.

This clonotype has only a few counts. V gene TRBV20-1 combines with J gene TRBJ2-4; 11 bases are a match to TRBD1. CDR3 length: 16 amino acids. The V segment lost 3 bases and the J segment 8 bases; nucleotides outside the gene matches: 12. CDR1 and CDR2 (germline): DFQATT, SNEGSKA (reference sequence). CDR3 loop: CSARIQDRGHRDIQYF. CDR3 bases: TGCAGTGCTAGGATCCAGGACAGGGGGCATAGGGACATTCAGTACTTC.

The chain couples TRBV20-1 to TRBJ2-4, with no clear D. With the DNA end fitting TRBJ2-7 better, the J assignment may be wrong. In germline, CDR1 is DFQATT, CDR2 SNEGSKA (reference sequence). The CDR3 length is 11 residues. CDR3 in amino acids: CSALSLGEQYF. CDR3 in DNA: TGCAGTGCCCTTTCTTTGGGCGAGCAGTACTTC.

This clonotype occurred a few times. The rearrangement links TRBV5-1 to TRBJ2-7; 7 nucleotides line up with TRBD1. With V trimmed by 2 bases and J by 7 bases, 9 bases remained unmatched. The CDR3 spans 14 residues. Germline V gene lookup returns CDR1 SGHRS and CDR2 YFSETQ. The CDR3 nucleotides read TGCGCCAGCAGCTTAGGACAGGAGACCAATGAGCAGTACTTC. Residues: CASSLGQETNEQYF.

The chain employs TRBV7-9 and TRBJ1-6; D might be TRBD1 (5 bases). V lost 3 bases and J 7 bases, leaving 7 bases between the germline ends. Germline V gives CDR1 SEHNR, CDR2 FQNEAQ (reference sequence). CDR3 length: 13 amino acids. The CDR3 DNA reads as TGTGCCAGCAGCTTGGCAGGGAATTCACCCCTCCACTTT. As protein: CASSLAGNSPLHF.

The chain links TRBV7-2 to TRBJ2-7, with 7 bases fitting TRBD2. Germline loops: CDR1 SGHTA, CDR2 FQGNSA. V shed 1 base and J 7 bases; nucleotides not matched to a gene: 10. This CDR3 is built from 15 residues. CDR3 in amino acids: CASSLERGPLGEQYF. In DNA, the CDR3 is TGTGCCAGCAGCTTAGAGCGGGGACCCCTGGGGGAGCAGTACTTC.

V and J are TRBV6-6 and TRBJ2-5; 8 bases are a match to TRBD1. The length of the CDR3 is 16 residues. Germline trimming cut 2 bases from V and 2 bases from J; bases unmatched to any gene: 7. Germline CDR1 and CDR2: MNHNY and SVGAGI (reference sequence). CDR3 in DNA: TGTGCCAGCAGTTACGGGCCAGGGGGCGATCAAGAGACCCAGTACTTC. Encoded protein: CASSYGPGGDQETQYF.

A few counts support this clonotype. J is TRBJ2-7 and V is TRBV10-3, with a possible D match to TRBD1 (7 bases). The CDR3 totals 13 residues. CDR1 is ENHRY, CDR2 SYGVKD, per germline. Deletions cut 6 bases from V and 6 bases from J, with 15 bases between. The CDR3 DNA reads as TGTGCCATCAGACAGGGGATGGGGGGCGAGCAGTACTTC. Translation: CAIRQGMGGEQYF.

The gene calls are TRBV21-1 and TRBJ1-1. TRBV21-1 is given as a pseudogene. The CDR3 sequence is 13 residues long. The DNA for the CDR3 is TGTGCCAGCAGCAAGACGGATAAGACTGAAGCTTTCTTT. It specifies CASSKTDKTEAFF.

The V call is TRBV5-1, the J call TRBJ2-1, with D unresolved. The germline V gene has CDR1 SGHRS and CDR2 YFSETQ. The CDR3 spans 14 residues. V was pared by 4 bases and J by 5 bases, with 13 bases between. CDR3 in DNA: TGCGCCAGCAGCCCAGTCCCGACCGACAATGAGCAGTTCTTC. Its translation is CASSPVPTDNEQFF.

This chain connects TRBV20-1 to TRBJ2-5; TRBD1 matches at 9 bases. Germline loops: CDR1 DFQATT, CDR2 SNEGSKA (reference sequence). The CDR3 is 18 amino acids. Germline trimming cut 0 bases from V and 0 bases from J; bases unmatched to any gene: 11. CDR3 in DNA: TGCAGTGCTAGAGAGCTCTTACCCGGGACAGGGTACCAAGAGACCCAGTACTTC. Protein: CSARELLPGTGYQETQYF.

This rearrangement joins TRBV15 to TRBJ1-5, with D maybe TRBD1 (6 bases). This CDR3 has 14 amino acids. Germline CDR1 reads LNHNV; CDR2 reads YYDKDF (reference sequence). Trimming shortened V by 0 bases and J by 5 bases, and 8 bases separated the two germline ends. The CDR3 here is CATSRDRGYQPQHF. The DNA for the CDR3 is TGTGCCACCAGCAGAGACAGGGGTTATCAGCCCCAGCATTTT.

This clonotype has a handful of counts. The J gene is TRBJ2-1, the V gene TRBV2; TRBD2 agrees at 16 bases. The V segment lost 3 bases and the J segment 6 bases; nucleotides outside the gene matches: 5. The length of the CDR3 is 17 residues. From germline, CDR1 is SNHLY and CDR2 FYNNEI. CDR3 DNA sequence: TGTGCCAGCAGTGAGTTGGGACTAGCGGGGGGGCCCAATGAGCAGTTCTTC. Translating gives CASSELGLAGGPNEQFF.